This TCR beta chain was obtained from a study of human T cells and chemical hapten exposure. Study overall: It was small differences in pooled library volume that mainly caused per-sample TCR yields to vary.

Specified time point: healthy volunteer bleed at 6 weeks. It was unfractionated whole blood from which total RNA was extracted. The library tagged individual cDNA molecules with unique molecular identifiers. The authors' processing: Across samples, TCR counts had a median of about 100,000 and ranged from roughly 20,000 to 690,600. TCRdb processed the RACE reads anew with MiXCR; each CDR3 protein has one entry. These V and J calls are TCRdb output, not the study's own analysis. The sample carries fewer than 85,000 distinct CDR3 sequences, 7% to 9% recorded once. General study findings and limits: No shift was seen in TCRs above 1 in 1000 frequency with DPC sensitization.

Judged by abundance, this clonotype is medium-sized. Its antigen is unidentified. The sample comprised whole blood. This receptor was identified in a male donor in good health. Some clones in this sample may be carry-over from other donors' samples.

CDR3 in DNA: TGCAGTGCTAGGCCAGGACAGGTCTCCTATGGCTACACCTTC. Its translation: CSARPGQVSYGYTF. This chain connects TRBV20-1 to TRBJ1-2; 7 nucleotides agree with TRBD1. J gave up 4 bases and V 3 bases, and 8 bases lay outside the gene matches. The CDR3 contains 14 residues. The germline V gene encodes CDR1 DFQATT and CDR2 SNEGSKA (reference sequence).